This T cell receptor (beta chain) was captured by sequencing in a study of Ad26.COV2.S vaccination and SARS-CoV-2 variants. Details on this clone: Additional DNA sequences in this sample encode the identical CDR3.

Sequencing used immunoSEQ multiplex PCR; TCRdb keeps in-frame clones, though not all of them. The data contain about 680,000 clones, roughly nine tenths of them singletons. The CDR3 runs to 13 residues. The V and J ends lost 5 bases and 1 base respectively, with 8 bases between them. Germline V gene lookup returns CDR1 SGHAT and CDR2 FQNNGV. Treatment: over 15 received Ad26.COV2.S at low or high dose, single or two shots; 5 received placebo; per-sample allocation not given. At day 63 after the first vaccine or placebo injection, samples were drawn. The TCR originated in a person aged 18-65 years who received the Ad26.COV2.S COVID-19 vaccine or a placebo. This chain uses TRBV11-2 with TRBJ1-1, with a weak D call TRBD1 (5 bases). Sequencing used peripheral blood, obtained in a trial of Ad26.COV2.S vaccine versus placebo. CDR3 in DNA: TGTGCCAGCAGCAGCCAGGGGAACACTGAAGCTTTCTTT. Amino acids: CASSSQGNTEAFF.